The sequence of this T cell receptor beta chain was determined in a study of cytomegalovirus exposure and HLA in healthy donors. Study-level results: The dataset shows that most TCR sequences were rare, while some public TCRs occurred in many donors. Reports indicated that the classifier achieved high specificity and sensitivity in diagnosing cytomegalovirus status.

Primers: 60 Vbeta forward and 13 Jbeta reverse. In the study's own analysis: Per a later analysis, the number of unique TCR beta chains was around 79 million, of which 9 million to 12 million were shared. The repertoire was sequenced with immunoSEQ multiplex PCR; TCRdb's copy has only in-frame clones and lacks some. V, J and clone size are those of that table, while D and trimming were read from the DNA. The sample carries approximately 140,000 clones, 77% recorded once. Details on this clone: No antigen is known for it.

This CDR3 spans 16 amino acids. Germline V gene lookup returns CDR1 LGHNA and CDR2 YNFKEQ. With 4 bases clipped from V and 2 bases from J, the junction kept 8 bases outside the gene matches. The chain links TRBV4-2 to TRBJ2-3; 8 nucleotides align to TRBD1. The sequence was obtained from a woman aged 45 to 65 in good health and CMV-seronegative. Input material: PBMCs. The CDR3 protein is CASSPQGVGTTDTQYF. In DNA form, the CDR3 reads TGTGCCAGCAGCCCACAGGGGGTCGGGACCACAGATACGCAGTATTTT.